The 30 T cell receptor beta chains below come from one sample, sequenced in a study of blood T cell repertoires in COVID-19. Profiled with immunoSEQ multiplex PCR; TCRdb holds only in-frame clones, not every one. Here the sample spans more than 95,000 clones, over 75% being singletons. Sequencing was carried out using peripheral blood. These receptors were collected from a human donor in a cohort sampled during active COVID-19.

The rearrangement uses TRBV4-1 and TRBJ2-7, with 9 bases aligning to TRBD2. The CDR3 sequence is 16 residues long. Germline V CDR1 and CDR2: MGHRA, YSYEKL. V lost 1 base and J lost 3; bases outside the gene matches: 7. The CDR3 protein is CASSQVMVAGDYEQYF. The CDR3 DNA reads as TGCGCCAGCAGCCAAGTGATGGTAGCGGGGGACTACGAGCAGTACTTC.

This clone was found once. The J gene is TRBJ2-7, the V gene TRBV9; the D gene is possibly TRBD2 (6 bases). The germline CDR1 and CDR2 sequences are SGDLS and YYNGEE. The V gene lost 0 bases and the J gene lost 4 bases, with 11 bases spanning the gap. The CDR3 has 14 residues. The CDR3 protein is CASSVAGSTYEQYF. CDR3 DNA sequence: TGTGCCAGCAGCGTAGCCGGGAGCACTTACGAGCAGTACTTC.

The genes are TRBV5-4 and TRBJ2-1; D may be TRBD2 (5 bases). The CDR3 has 13 amino acids. Germline CDR1 and CDR2: SGHNT and YYREEE (reference sequence). Trimming took off 4 bases at V and 9 bases at J, with 14 bases between the two ends. CDR3 DNA: TGTGCCAGCAGCGATGCAAGAGGAGGTGAGCAGTTCTTC. Translation gives CASSDARGGEQFF.

The chain is built from TRBV14 and TRBJ2-3; D may be TRBD1 (5 bases). In germline, CDR1 is SGHDN, CDR2 FVKESK. CDR3 length: 16 residues. Trimming shortened V by 4 bases and J by 2 bases, and 16 bases separated the two germline ends. The CDR3 DNA follows: TGTGCCAGCAGCCCAGGTGGGGCCCTCCCCACAGATACGCAGTATTTT. It encodes CASSPGGALPTDTQYF.

About this clone: Other DNA variants within this sample encode the same CDR3. The V call is TRBV12-3 or TRBV12-4, the J call TRBJ1-1; D unresolved. This CDR3 contains 13 residues. Trimming removed 3 bases at V and 0 bases at J, with 5 bases between. CDR3 amino acids: CASSLRVNTEAFF. CDR3 nucleotide sequence: TGTGCCAGCAGTTTGAGGGTGAACACTGAAGCTTTCTTT.

The chain joins TRBV6-6 to TRBJ1-1; unclear D gene. The germline V gene has CDR1 MNHNY and CDR2 SVGAGI (reference sequence). The CDR3 sequence is 15 residues long. V lost 7 bases, J lost 5 bases, and 20 bases lay in between. The CDR3 DNA reads TGTGCCAGCACTTCCCCTTATACCAGTGTGACTGAAGCTTTCTTT. Protein: CASTSPYTSVTEAFF.

The V gene is TRBV5-5, the J gene TRBJ2-2, with 8 bases aligning to TRBD1. The CDR3 covers 15 residues. From germline, CDR1 is SGHKS and CDR2 YYEKEE (reference sequence). Unmatched junction bases numbered 8, after V lost 6 bases and J lost 4 bases. Here the CDR3 DNA reads TGTGCCAGCACCTTTCAGGGGGCGAGCACCGGGGAGCTGTTTTTT. This codes for CASTFQGASTGELFF.

The chain is built from TRBV2 and TRBJ1-6; 11 bases line up with TRBD1. Trimming at V came to 6 bases and at J to 8 bases, leaving 3 bases not matched to a gene. Germline loops: CDR1 SNHLY, CDR2 FYNNEI. The CDR3 is 14 residues long. The CDR3 DNA reads TGTGCCAGCAGCGAGGGACAGGGGGATTCACCCCTCCACTTT. Translation: CASSEGQGDSPLHF.

V usage is TRBV6-2 or TRBV6-3 and J usage is TRBJ1-2; D gene uncertain. In germline, CDR1 is MNHEY, CDR2 SVGEGT. Trimming shortened V by 5 bases and J by 6 bases, and 19 bases separated the two germline ends. The CDR3 has 15 residues. Here the CDR3 DNA reads TGTGCCAGCAGTCTAGGCGCGGTCCCACGGGATGGCTACACCTTC. Translated: CASSLGAVPRDGYTF.

The rearrangement joins TRBV7-8 to TRBJ2-5, with D maybe TRBD1 (6 bases). Per germline, CDR1 SGHVS and CDR2 FQNEAQ. V was trimmed by 1 base and J by 5 bases, leaving 14 bases between them. The CDR3 sequence is 15 residues long. The CDR3, as DNA: TGTGCCAGCAGCTTAGACAGGGTAGGAGGCGAGACCCAGTACTTC. It encodes CASSLDRVGGETQYF. Supplemented by reference TRBV7-8 and TRBJ2-5, the full variable domain reads GAGVSQSPRYKVAKRGQDVALRCDPISGHVSLFWYQQALGQGPEFLTYFQNEAQLDKSGLPSDRFFAERPEGSVSTLKIQRTQQEDSAVYLCASSLDRVGGETQYFGPGTRLLVL.

V usage is TRBV27 and J usage is TRBJ1-5, with 9 bases lining up with TRBD1. CDR1 and CDR2 from the germline V gene are MNHEY and SMNVEV (reference sequence). This CDR3 region has 13 residues. V lost 8 bases and J lost 6; bases outside the gene matches: 5. CDR3 protein: CASWTGVGQPQHF. CDR3 DNA: TGTGCCAGCTGGACAGGGGTGGGTCAGCCCCAGCATTTT.

The gene calls are TRBV28 and TRBJ2-1, with TRBD2 identical over 10 bases. The CDR3 runs 16 residues. V shed 4 bases, J shed 2 bases, and the junction held 5 bases outside the gene matches. The V gene's germline CDR1 is MDHEN and CDR2 SYDVKM. The chain's CDR3 is CASSSASGGTYNEQFF. The CDR3, as DNA: TGTGCCAGCAGTTCCGCTAGCGGGGGAACCTACAATGAGCAGTTCTTC.

The chain has TRBV7-8 and TRBJ2-5; possible D gene TRBD2, 6 bases. V lost 3 bases and J lost 2, with 13 bases in between. CDR1 and CDR2 (germline): SGHVS, FQNEAQ. The length of the CDR3 is 15 residues. The CDR3: CASSFLAEWQETQYF. CDR3 nucleotides: TGTGCCAGCAGCTTCTTAGCGGAGTGGCAAGAGACCCAGTACTTC.

The chain has TRBV30 and TRBJ1-2; TRBD1 aligns across 7 bases. Losses at the gene ends were 3 bases for V and 3 bases for J; bases not matched to a gene: 4. The length of the CDR3 is 13 residues. The germline V gene encodes CDR1 GTSNPN and CDR2 SVGIG (reference sequence). The CDR3: CAWSRQGDYGYTF. The CDR3 bases are TGTGCCTGGAGCAGACAGGGCGACTATGGCTACACCTTC.

The chain joins TRBV6-6 to TRBJ2-1, with 13 bases lining up with TRBD2. Germline trimming cut 6 bases from V and 6 bases from J; bases unmatched to any gene: 8. Germline CDR1 and CDR2: MNHNY and SVGAGI (reference sequence). This CDR3 has 16 residues. CDR3 coding DNA: TGTGCCAGCAGAAAAGGGACTAGCGGGAATCGCAATGAGCAGTTCTTC. As protein: CASRKGTSGNRNEQFF.

The CDR3 reads CASSFPGIQYGYTF. CDR3 nucleotides: TGTGCCAGCAGCTTCCCCGGGATCCAGTATGGCTACACCTTC. The chain carries TRBV7-9 and TRBJ1-2; D remains unclear. Germline CDR1 and CDR2: SEHNR and FQNEAQ (reference sequence). Trimming took 3 bases from V and 5 from J, leaving 13 bases between them. The CDR3 has 14 residues.

The rearrangement joins TRBV30 to TRBJ1-3; unclear D gene. The CDR3 consists of 11 residues. The V gene lost 2 bases and the J gene lost 8 bases, with 7 bases spanning the gap. Per germline, CDR1 GTSNPN and CDR2 SVGIG (reference sequence). This CDR3 is CAWSLIDTIYF. The DNA for the CDR3 is TGTGCCTGGAGTTTGATAGACACCATATATTTT. Combining the CDR3 with reference TRBV30 and TRBJ1-3 gives the whole variable domain SQTIHQWPATLVQPVGSPLSLECTVEGTSNPNLYWYRQAAGRGLQLLFYSVGIGQISSEVPQNLSASRPQDRQFILSSKKLLLSDSGFYLCAWSLIDTIYFGEGSWLTVV.

This clone was detected once. The rearrangement uses TRBV7-8 and TRBJ1-1, with TRBD1 matching over 7 bases. Germline V gene lookup returns CDR1 SGHVS and CDR2 FQNEAQ. This CDR3 is 17 amino acids long. V lost 0 bases and J lost 0; bases outside the gene matches: 7. The CDR3 DNA reads TGTGCCAGCAGCTTAGCCGGGACAGTTAAGATGAACACTGAAGCTTTCTTT. This gives the protein CASSLAGTVKMNTEAFF.

The V and J genes are TRBV29-1 and TRBJ2-1, with TRBD2 matching over 12 bases. The trim removed 3 bases at V and 1 base at J, leaving 7 bases unmatched. This CDR3 comprises 17 residues. Germline V CDR1 and CDR2: SQVTM, ANQGSEA. The CDR3 protein is CSVDGLAGRFSYNEQFF. CDR3 coding DNA: TGCAGCGTTGATGGACTAGCGGGACGCTTTTCCTACAATGAGCAGTTCTTC.

In DNA form, the CDR3 reads TGTGCCACCAGTGATTCCTTTGGCCCTGAAGCTTTCTTT. It specifies CATSDSFGPEAFF. The chain links TRBV24-1 to TRBJ1-1, with no clear D. Deletions cut 2 bases from V and 6 bases from J, with 9 bases between. The germline V gene encodes CDR1 KGHDR and CDR2 SFDVKD. The CDR3 contains 13 residues.

The CDR3 loop reads CASSQVIWSGGPSDTQYF. The CDR3 DNA follows: TGCGCCAGCAGCCAAGTTATTTGGAGCGGGGGGCCGTCAGATACGCAGTATTTT. The V call is TRBV4-1, the J call TRBJ2-3; 9 bases are shared with TRBD2. The germline gives CDR1 MGHRA, CDR2 YSYEKL. The trim removed 1 base at V and 4 bases at J, leaving 12 bases unmatched. This CDR3 spans 18 amino acids.

The gene calls are TRBV28 and TRBJ1-1; D not certain. Looked up from germline, CDR1 is MDHEN and CDR2 is SYDVKM. Trimming took 10 bases from V and 1 from J, leaving 13 bases between them. This CDR3 contains 13 residues. In nucleotides, the CDR3 is TGTGCCACCCACTTTCGGGGGAACACTGAAGCTTTCTTT. As protein: CATHFRGNTEAFF.

The CDR3 sequence: CASRRPYQGRDTEAFF. In DNA, the CDR3 is TGTGCCAGCAGACGCCCATATCAGGGAAGAGACACTGAAGCTTTCTTT. V gene TRBV7-3 combines with J gene TRBJ1-1, with D tentatively TRBD1 (5 bases). The V and J ends lost 6 bases and 3 bases respectively, with 20 bases between them. Germline V gene sequence: CDR1 SGHTA, CDR2 FQGTGA. The CDR3 length is 16 residues. The full variable domain, with the rest looked up from reference TRBV7-3 and TRBJ1-1, is GAGVSQTPSNKVTEKGKYVELRCDPISGHTALYWYRQSLGQGPEFLIYFQGTGAADDSGLPNDRFFAVRPEGSVSTLKIQRTERGDSAVYLCASRRPYQGRDTEAFFGQGTRLTVV.

The genes are TRBV29-1 and TRBJ1-2; a possible D gene is TRBD1 (6 bases). CDR1 is SQVTM and CDR2 is ANQGSEA in the germline V gene. The CDR3 extends over 15 amino acids. The germline V and J ends were trimmed by 1 base and 5 bases, with 17 bases remaining between them. The CDR3 reads CSVEGQGRSRYGYTF. The CDR3 region has the DNA TGCAGCGTTGAAGGCCAGGGGCGGTCTCGGTATGGCTACACCTTC. The variable domain in full, completed from reference TRBV29-1 and TRBJ1-2, reads SAVISQKPSRDICQRGTSLTIQCQVDSQVTMMFWYRQQPGQSLTLIATANQGSEATYESGFVIDKFPISRPNLTFSTLTVSNMSPEDSSIYLCSVEGQGRSRYGYTFGSGTRLTVV.

The chain links TRBV5-5 to TRBJ2-1; 8 bases map to TRBD1. The CDR3 runs to 15 residues. V lost 0 bases and J lost 7; bases outside the gene matches: 6. The V gene's germline CDR1 is SGHKS and CDR2 YYEKEE (reference sequence). The CDR3 spells CASSLAGTGGNEQFF. The CDR3, as DNA: TGTGCCAGCAGCTTGGCCGGGACAGGTGGAAATGAGCAGTTCTTC.

As DNA, the CDR3 is TGTGCCAGCAGCAAAGCTCGAGCCAGGGCTTTTAACACCGGGGAGCTGTTTTTT. Amino acid sequence: CASSKARARAFNTGELFF. The chain has TRBV21-1 and TRBJ2-2; whether TRBD1, the table's D call, matches the DNA was not checked. TRBV21-1 is a listed pseudogene. CDR3 length: 18 amino acids.

The chain employs TRBV5-1 and TRBJ1-2; no clear D gene. V lost 0 bases to trimming and J lost 8 bases, with 8 bases between them. Germline CDR1 and CDR2: SGHRS and YFSETQ. This CDR3 comprises 12 residues. CDR3 in amino acids: CASSLDASGYTF. In DNA form, the CDR3 reads TGCGCCAGCAGCTTGGATGCGTCCGGCTACACCTTC.

The chain uses TRBV13 and TRBJ1-1; 11 bases line up with TRBD1. The ends lost 6 bases at V and 1 base at J; junction bases unmatched: 4. The CDR3 has 15 amino acids. The germline gives CDR1 PRHDT, CDR2 FYEKMQ (reference sequence). For the CDR3, the DNA is TGTGCCAGCAGTCCGGACAGGGGGCCGAACACTGAAGCTTTCTTT. This codes for CASSPDRGPNTEAFF.

The V call is TRBV27, the J call TRBJ2-1; TRBD2 matches at 9 bases. This CDR3 comprises 15 residues. V shed 5 bases, J shed 5 bases, and the junction held 7 bases outside the gene matches. CDR1 and CDR2 from the germline V gene are MNHEY and SMNVEV (reference sequence). The CDR3 sequence: CASSIGLAPNNEQFF. The CDR3 nucleotides read TGTGCCAGCAGTATAGGACTAGCGCCTAACAATGAGCAGTTCTTC.

The rearrangement joins TRBV29-1 to TRBJ2-7, with unresolved D. The CDR3 runs to 13 residues. The V end lost 0 bases, the J end lost 4 bases, and 10 bases lay between the germline ends. Germline lookup yields CDR1 SQVTM and CDR2 ANQGSEA. The CDR3 loop reads CSVEEGENYEQYF. DNA of the CDR3: TGCAGCGTTGAAGAAGGAGAGAATTACGAGCAGTACTTC.